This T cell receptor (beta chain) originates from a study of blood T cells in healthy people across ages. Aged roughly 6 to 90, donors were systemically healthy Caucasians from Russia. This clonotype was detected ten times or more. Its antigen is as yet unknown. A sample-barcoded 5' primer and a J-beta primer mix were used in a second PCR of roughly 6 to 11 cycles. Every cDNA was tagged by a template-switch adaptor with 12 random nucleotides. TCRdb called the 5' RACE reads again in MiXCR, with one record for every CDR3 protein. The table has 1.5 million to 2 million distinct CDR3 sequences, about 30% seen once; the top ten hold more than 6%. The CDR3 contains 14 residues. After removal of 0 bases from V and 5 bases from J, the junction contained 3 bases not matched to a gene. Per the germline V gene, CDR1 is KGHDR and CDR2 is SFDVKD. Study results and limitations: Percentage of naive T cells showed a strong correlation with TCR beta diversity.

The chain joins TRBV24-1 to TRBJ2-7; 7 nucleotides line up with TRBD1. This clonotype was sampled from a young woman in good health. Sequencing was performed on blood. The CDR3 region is CATSDLRTGHEQYF. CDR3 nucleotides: TGTGCCACCAGTGATTTGCGGACAGGACACGAGCAGTACTTC.